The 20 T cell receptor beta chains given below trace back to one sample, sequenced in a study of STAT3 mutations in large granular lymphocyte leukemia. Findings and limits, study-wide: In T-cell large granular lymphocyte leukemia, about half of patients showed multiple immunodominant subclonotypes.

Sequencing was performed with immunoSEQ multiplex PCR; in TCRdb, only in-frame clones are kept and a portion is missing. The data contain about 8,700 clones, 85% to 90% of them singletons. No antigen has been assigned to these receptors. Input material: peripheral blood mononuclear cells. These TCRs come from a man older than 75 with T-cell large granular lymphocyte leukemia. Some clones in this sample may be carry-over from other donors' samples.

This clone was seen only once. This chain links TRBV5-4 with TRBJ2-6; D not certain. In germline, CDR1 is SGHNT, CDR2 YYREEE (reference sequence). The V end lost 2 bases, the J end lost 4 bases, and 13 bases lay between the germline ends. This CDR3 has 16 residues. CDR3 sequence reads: CASSFAPWAGANVLTF. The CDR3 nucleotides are TGTGCCAGCAGCTTTGCACCGTGGGCAGGGGCCAACGTCCTGACTTTC.

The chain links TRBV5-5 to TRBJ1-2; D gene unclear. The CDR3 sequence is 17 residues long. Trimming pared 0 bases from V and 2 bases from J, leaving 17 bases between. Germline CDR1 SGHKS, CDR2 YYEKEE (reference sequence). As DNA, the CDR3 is TGTGCCAGCAGCTTGGGGGTAGTCAGGCCTGGGAACTATGGCTACACCTTC. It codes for CASSLGVVRPGNYGYTF.

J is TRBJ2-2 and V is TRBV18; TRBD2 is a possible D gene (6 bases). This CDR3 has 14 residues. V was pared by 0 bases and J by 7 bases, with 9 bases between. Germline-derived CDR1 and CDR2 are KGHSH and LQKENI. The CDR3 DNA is TGTGCCAGCTCACCACCGGGGGGATACGGGGAGCTGTTTTTT. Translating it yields CASSPPGGYGELFF.

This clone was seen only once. The CDR3 loop is CASSVDREETQYF. The CDR3 nucleotides read TGTGCCAGCAGCGTTGACAGGGAGGAGACCCAGTACTTC. The J gene is TRBJ2-5, the V gene TRBV9; 7 bases agree with TRBD1. Germline CDR1 reads SGDLS; CDR2 reads YYNGEE. Germline trimming cut 2 bases from V and 5 bases from J; bases unmatched to any gene: 3. The CDR3 totals 13 residues.

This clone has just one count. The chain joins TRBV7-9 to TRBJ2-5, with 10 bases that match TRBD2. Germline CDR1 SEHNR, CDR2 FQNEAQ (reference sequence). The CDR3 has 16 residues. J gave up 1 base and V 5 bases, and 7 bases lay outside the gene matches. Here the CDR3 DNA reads TGTGCCAGCAGCATGCTAGCGGGGGCCATCCAAGAGACCCAGTACTTC. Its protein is CASSMLAGAIQETQYF.

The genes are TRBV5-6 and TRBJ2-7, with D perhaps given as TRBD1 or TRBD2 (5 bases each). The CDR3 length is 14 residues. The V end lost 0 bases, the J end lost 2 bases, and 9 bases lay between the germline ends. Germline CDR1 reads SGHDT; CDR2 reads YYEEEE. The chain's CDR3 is CASSLGGDTYEQYF. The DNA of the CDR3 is TGTGCCAGCAGCTTGGGAGGGGATACCTACGAGCAGTACTTC.

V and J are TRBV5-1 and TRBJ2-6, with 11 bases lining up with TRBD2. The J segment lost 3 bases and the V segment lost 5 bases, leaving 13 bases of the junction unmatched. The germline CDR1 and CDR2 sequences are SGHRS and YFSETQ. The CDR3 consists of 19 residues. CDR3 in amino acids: CASRWPMASGGYGANVLTF. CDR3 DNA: TGCGCCAGCAGATGGCCTATGGCTAGCGGGGGGTATGGGGCCAACGTCCTGACTTTC.

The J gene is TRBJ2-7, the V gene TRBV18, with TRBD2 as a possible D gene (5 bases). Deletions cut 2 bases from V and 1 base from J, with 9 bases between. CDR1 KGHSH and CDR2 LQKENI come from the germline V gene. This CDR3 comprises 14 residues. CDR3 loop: CASSPEGRSYEQYF. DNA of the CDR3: TGTGCCAGCTCACCAGAGGGCAGGTCCTACGAGCAGTACTTC.

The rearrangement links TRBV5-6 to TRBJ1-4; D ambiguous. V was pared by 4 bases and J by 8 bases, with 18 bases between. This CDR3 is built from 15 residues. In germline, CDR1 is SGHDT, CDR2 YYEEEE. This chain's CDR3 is CASSRTRVRHEKLFF. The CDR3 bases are TGTGCCAGCAGCCGAACCCGGGTAAGGCACGAAAAACTGTTTTTT.

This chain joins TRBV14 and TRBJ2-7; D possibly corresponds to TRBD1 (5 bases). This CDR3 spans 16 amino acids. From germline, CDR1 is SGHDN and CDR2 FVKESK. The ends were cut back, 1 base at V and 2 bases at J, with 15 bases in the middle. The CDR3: CASSQVPLTAPYEQYF. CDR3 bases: TGTGCCAGCAGCCAAGTCCCACTGACAGCTCCCTACGAGCAGTACTTC. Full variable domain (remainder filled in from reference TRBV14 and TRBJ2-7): EAGVTQFPSHSVIEKGQTVTLRCDPISGHDNLYWYRRVMGKEIKFLLHFVKESKQDESGMPNNRFLAERTGGTYSTLKVQPAELEDSGVYFCASSQVPLTAPYEQYFGPGTRLTVT.

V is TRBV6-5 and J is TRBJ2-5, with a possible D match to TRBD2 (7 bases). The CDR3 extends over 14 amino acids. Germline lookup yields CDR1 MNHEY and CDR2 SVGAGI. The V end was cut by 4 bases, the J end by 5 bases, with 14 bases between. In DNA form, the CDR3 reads TGTGCCAGCAGTTCTCCCGCGGGGGCGGAGACCCAGTACTTC. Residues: CASSSPAGAETQYF.

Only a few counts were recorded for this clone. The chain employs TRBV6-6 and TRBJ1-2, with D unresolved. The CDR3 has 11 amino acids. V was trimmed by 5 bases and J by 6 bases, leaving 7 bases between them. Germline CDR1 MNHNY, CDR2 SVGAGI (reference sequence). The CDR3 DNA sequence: TGTGCCAGCAGTCCCGGGGATGGCTACACCTTC. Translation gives CASSPGDGYTF.

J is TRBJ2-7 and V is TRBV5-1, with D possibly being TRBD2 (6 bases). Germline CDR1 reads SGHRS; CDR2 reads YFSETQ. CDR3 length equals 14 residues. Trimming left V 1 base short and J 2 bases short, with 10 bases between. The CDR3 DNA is TGCGCCAGCAGCTTGCCGACTAGTACCTACGAGCAGTACTTC. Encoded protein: CASSLPTSTYEQYF.

CDR3 amino acids: CASSPRTGGDREAFF. Written as DNA, the CDR3 is TGTGCCAGCAGTCCAAGGACAGGGGGCGATCGTGAAGCTTTCTTT. V and J are TRBV25-1 and TRBJ1-1, with 11 bases identical to TRBD1. Looked up from germline, CDR1 is MGHDK and CDR2 is SYGVNS. The CDR3 is 15 residues long. After removal of 5 bases from V and 7 bases from J, the junction contained 9 bases not matched to a gene.

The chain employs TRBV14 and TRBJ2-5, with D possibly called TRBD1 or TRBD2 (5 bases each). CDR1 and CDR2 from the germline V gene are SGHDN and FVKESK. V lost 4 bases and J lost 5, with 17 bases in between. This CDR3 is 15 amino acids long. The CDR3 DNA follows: TGTGCCAGCAGCCCCCCAGGGACCGTCAGTGAGACCCAGTACTTC. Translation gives CASSPPGTVSETQYF.

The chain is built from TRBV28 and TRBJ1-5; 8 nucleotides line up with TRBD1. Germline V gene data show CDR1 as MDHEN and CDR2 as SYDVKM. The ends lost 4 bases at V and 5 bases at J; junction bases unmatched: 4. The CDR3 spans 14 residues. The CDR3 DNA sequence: TGTGCCAGCAGTTCTGGACAGGGCGATCAGCCCCAGCATTTT. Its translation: CASSSGQGDQPQHF.

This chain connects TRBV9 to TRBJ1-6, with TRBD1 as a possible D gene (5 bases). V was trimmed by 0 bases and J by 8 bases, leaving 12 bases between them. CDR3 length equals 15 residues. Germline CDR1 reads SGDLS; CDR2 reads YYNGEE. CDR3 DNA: TGTGCCAGCAGCGTAGGGGGCAGGGTCGATTCACCCCTCCACTTT. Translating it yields CASSVGGRVDSPLHF.

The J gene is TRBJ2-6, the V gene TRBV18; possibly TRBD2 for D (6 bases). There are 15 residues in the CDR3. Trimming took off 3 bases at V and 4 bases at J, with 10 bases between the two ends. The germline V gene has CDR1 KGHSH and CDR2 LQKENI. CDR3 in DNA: TGTGCCAGCTCACCTGGAGGGGCCGGGGCCAACGTCCTGACTTTC. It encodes CASSPGGAGANVLTF.

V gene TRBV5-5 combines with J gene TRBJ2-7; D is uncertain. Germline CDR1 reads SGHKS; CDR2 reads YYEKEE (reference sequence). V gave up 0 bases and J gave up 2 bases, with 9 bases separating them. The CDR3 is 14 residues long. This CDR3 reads CASSLGPAPYEQYF. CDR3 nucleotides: TGTGCCAGCAGCTTGGGGCCAGCCCCCTACGAGCAGTACTTC.

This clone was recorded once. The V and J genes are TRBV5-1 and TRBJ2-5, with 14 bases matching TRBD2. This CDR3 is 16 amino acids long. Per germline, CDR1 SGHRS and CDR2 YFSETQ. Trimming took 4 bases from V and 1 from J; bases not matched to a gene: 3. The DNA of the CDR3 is TGCGCCAGCAGCACCGGACTAGCGGGGGGCCAAGAGACCCAGTACTTC. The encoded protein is CASSTGLAGGQETQYF.